This T cell receptor beta chain was identified in a study of T cell responses to AZD1222 COVID-19 vaccine. About the study: Analyses pooled second doses at about 4 or about 12 weeks. Findings and limits, study-wide: Regions left unmutated in variants are reportedly the target of nearly half of spike-specific TCRs. None of the repertoires were sampled until the peak T cell response had passed. Along spike, vaccine-associated CD4 TCRs were found throughout, with dominance at 160-218 and 743-854.

The assay was immunoSEQ multiplex PCR, and TCRdb's table has in-frame clones only and misses some. The data show approximately 100,000 clones, around 83% seen once. This clone was picked up one time. The antigen remains undetermined. The germline V gene has CDR1 SGHTA and CDR2 FQGNSA. Unmatched junction bases numbered 7, after V lost 2 bases and J lost 7 bases. The CDR3 is made up of 15 amino acids. This chain links TRBV7-2 with TRBJ1-5; 8 bases align to TRBD1. The input for sequencing was peripheral blood, taken on day 0 of AZD1222 vaccination. This receptor was identified in an adult in good health. The CDR3, as DNA: TGTGCCAGCAGCTTAAGGACAGGGTTTGGCCAGCCCCAGCATTTT. This codes for CASSLRTGFGQPQHF.